These 2 T cell receptor beta chains originate from one sample sequenced in a study of response to subunit inactivated influenza vaccine (dated 2018 in TCRdb). Libraries were built with RT-PCR. TCRdb names Illumina HiSeq 2500 as the instrument used. TCRdb handled the public reads itself, with Q25 trimming in fastp and clone calling in MiXCR, and kept productive beta chains. Identical CDR3 protein sequences are pooled into one entry, listed with their most common genes and DNA. The sample table contains 500,000 or so distinct CDR3 sequences; only one count was recorded for approximately 10% of them. The ten biggest clones cover about 12% of the sample. Read against the paper, the sample's time point label means: approximately 40 days after influenza vaccine administration. Here the sequenced sample was PBMCs from blood, taken roughly 48 days after vaccination. These receptors were collected from a man aged 45 to 65 who received an inactivated influenza vaccine. Donor details come from another sample of the same person, matched by shared clones.

In this sample, this clonotype turned up many times. The chain joins TRBV6-1 to TRBJ2-1; 8 bases are a match to TRBD1. Germline CDR1 reads MNHNS; CDR2 reads SASEGT. With V trimmed by 6 bases and J by 1 base, 8 bases remained unmatched. The CDR3 runs 16 residues. In DNA form, the CDR3 reads TGTGCCAGCAGAGCAGGGGGCTCATTTTCCTACAATGAGCAGTTCTTC. Translating gives CASRAGGSFSYNEQFF.

This clonotype was picked up a small number of times. V and J are TRBV12-3 or TRBV12-4 and TRBJ2-1; 9 bases are shared with TRBD2. With 2 bases clipped from V and 9 bases from J, the junction kept 2 bases outside the gene matches. CDR3 length equals 13 residues. As DNA, the CDR3 is TGTGCCAGCAGTTTACCAGCGGGGGGTGAGCAGTTCTTC. Translation: CASSLPAGGEQFF.